Following are 9 T cell receptor beta chains from one sample sequenced in a study of shared clonotypes between healthy human individuals. Profiled with immunoSEQ multiplex PCR; TCRdb holds only in-frame clones, not every one. The sample yields under 850,000 clones, 72% seen once. What was sequenced was memory CD4+ T cells sorted from blood. Subset specified: CD45RA-negative fraction. The receptor set was obtained from a woman aged 25-40 years in good health.

In this sample, this clone turned up a few times. The V call is TRBV27, the J call TRBJ2-7; D might be TRBD1 or TRBD2, each matching 5 bases. Germline V gives CDR1 MNHEY, CDR2 SMNVEV (reference sequence). V dropped 7 bases and J dropped 0 bases, with 16 bases sitting between them. There are 15 residues in the CDR3. The CDR3 loop is CASKVGTDLSYEQYF. The CDR3 nucleotides are TGTGCCAGCAAGGTCGGGACCGACCTCTCCTACGAGCAGTACTTC.

The V and J genes are TRBV28 and TRBJ1-5; 9 bases agree with TRBD1. This CDR3 is 16 amino acids long. Looked up from germline, CDR1 is MDHEN and CDR2 is SYDVKM. J gave up 6 bases and V 6 bases, and 12 bases lay outside the gene matches. CDR3 sequence reads: CASRRSRDREGQPQHF. The CDR3 coding sequence is TGTGCCAGCAGACGTAGCCGGGACAGGGAGGGTCAGCCCCAGCATTTT.

This chain connects TRBV6-1 to TRBJ1-1, with D possibly matching TRBD1 (5 bases). CDR3 size: 13 residues. Germline V gene sequence: CDR1 MNHNS, CDR2 SASEGT. The V end lost 6 bases, the J end lost 1 base, and 9 bases lay between the germline ends. The CDR3 region is CASRATANTEAFF. The CDR3 DNA sequence: TGTGCCAGCAGGGCGACAGCGAACACTGAAGCTTTCTTT.

The gene calls are TRBV19 and TRBJ2-7; D not certain. The CDR3 has 12 residues. Per the germline V gene, CDR1 is LNHDA and CDR2 is SQIVND (reference sequence). V lost 0 bases and J lost 5, with 5 bases in between. The CDR3 sequence is CASSIEGNEQYF. The CDR3 nucleotides are TGTGCCAGTAGTATAGAGGGGAACGAGCAGTACTTC. The full variable domain, completed using reference TRBV19 and TRBJ2-7, is DGGITQSPKYLFRKEGQNVTLSCEQNLNHDAMYWYRQDPGQGLRLIYYSQIVNDFQKGDIAEGYSVSREKKESFPLTVTSAQKNPTAFYLCASSIEGNEQYFGPGTRLTVT.

This clone was recorded a few times. The chain is built from TRBV5-8 and TRBJ1-2, with 8 bases that match TRBD1. Germline V gene lookup returns CDR1 SGHTS and CDR2 YDEGEE. This CDR3 contains 15 residues. J gave up 4 bases and V 1 base, and 6 bases lay outside the gene matches. The CDR3 here is CASSLPGGRSYGYTF. The CDR3 region has the DNA TGTGCCAGCAGCTTGCCAGGGGGCAGAAGCTATGGCTACACCTTC.

V is TRBV15 and J is TRBJ2-3, with D tentatively TRBD2 (6 bases). In germline, CDR1 is LNHNV, CDR2 YYDKDF (reference sequence). Between the trimmed V and J ends, which lost 0 bases and 3 bases, there was a span of 10 bases. The CDR3 loop spans 15 amino acids. As DNA, the CDR3 is TGTGCCACCAGCAGAGATCACCGGGGGACAGATACGCAGTATTTT. Protein sequence: CATSRDHRGTDTQYF.

V gene TRBV5-1 combines with J gene TRBJ2-1; 14 bases match TRBD2. This CDR3 is built from 18 residues. With V trimmed by 5 bases and J by 4 bases, 11 bases remained unmatched. The germline gives CDR1 SGHRS, CDR2 YFSETQ. The CDR3 coding sequence is TGCGCCAGCAGACTGGGACTAGCGGGAGAGGGTATGTACAATGAGCAGTTCTTC. Translating it yields CASRLGLAGEGMYNEQFF.

The V and J genes are TRBV11-2 and TRBJ2-1; D not resolved. V gave up 5 bases and J gave up 7 bases, with 18 bases separating them. The CDR3 extends over 15 amino acids. Germline V gene data show CDR1 as SGHAT and CDR2 as FQNNGV. Here the CDR3 DNA reads TGTGCCAGCAGCCGGAGCGAGAGAGGTGGTAATGAGCAGTTCTTC. Its translation is CASSRSERGGNEQFF.

This chain joins TRBV7-9 and TRBJ1-1, with TRBD1 as a possible D gene (5 bases). This CDR3 has 14 amino acids. V lost 5 bases to trimming and J lost 4 bases, with 14 bases between them. Germline V gene lookup returns CDR1 SEHNR and CDR2 FQNEAQ (reference sequence). The CDR3 spells CASSGSRTPTEAFF. Written as DNA, the CDR3 is TGTGCCAGCAGCGGGTCCAGGACACCCACTGAAGCTTTCTTT.